This T cell receptor beta chain was identified during a study of shared clonotypes between healthy human individuals. Study conclusions and caveats: Sequencing depth was predicted to influence how clonotypes are shared among donors. Generally, naive subsets came out with larger estimated richness than memory subsets. The study found roughly 5.3% of naive CD4 clonotypes shared across several donors.

Only Caucasian adults living in Nashville, Tennessee served as donors. Germline trimming cut 5 bases from V and 0 bases from J; bases unmatched to any gene: 12. This CDR3 contains 19 residues. Germline CDR1 SGHAT, CDR2 FQNNGV. TCRdb keeps only in-frame clones here, not all; method: immunoSEQ multiplex PCR. The table lists 2 million to 2.5 million clones, 95% of them singletons, with over 0.1% in the top ten. Comments on this clone: Its target is not known.

Material for sequencing was naive CD4+ T cells sorted from blood. As to subset: CD45RA+ positively selected. V and J are TRBV11-2 and TRBJ2-3; 12 nucleotides line up with TRBD2. The receptor was derived from a man younger than 30 in good health. CDR3 sequence (DNA): TGTGCCAGCAGCAACCGACTGACTAGCGGGAGCGAAAGCACAGATACGCAGTATTTT. This codes for CASSNRLTSGSESTDTQYF. The full variable domain, rest sourced from reference TRBV11-2 and TRBJ2-3, is EAGVAQSPRYKIIEKRQSVAFWCNPISGHATLYWYQQILGQGPKLLIQFQNNGVVDDSQLPKDRFSAERLKGVDSTLKIQPAKLEDSAVYLCASSNRLTSGSESTDTQYFGPGTRLTVL.